This TCR beta chain was profiled in a study of cytomegalovirus exposure and HLA in healthy donors (dated by TCRdb to about 2017). Background for the entire study: An earlier analysis of 587 of the donors reported about 280 Gb of sequence data and 95 million to 120 million unique TCR beta sequences obtained from roughly 180 million T cells. Roughly 290 gigabases of sequencing data and around 80 million unique TCR sequences made up an early release that covered about 640 HLA-typed donors. A later genetic analysis took genome-wide SNP genotypes for about three fifths of the 666 donors and used that subset as a discovery cohort. The later analysis used no new phenotypic data to find candidate immune exposures, relying instead on TCR beta sequences and their occurrence across donors. Five DR-DQ haplotypes were handled as single units for association and clustering because linkage in the cohort was strong. HLA typing covered class I and class II loci at four-digit resolution. Typing coverage differed by locus: A, B, C, DRB1 and DQB1 were typed in roughly 620-630 donors, DQA1 in 522, DPA1 in around 610, and DPB1 in 472. The study aimed to test whether signatures of past pathogen exposure could be identified by cataloging public T cell receptors. The genetic ancestry cluster associated with self-reported Caucasian donors included 81% of the roughly 380 genotyped donors. Donor age, sex, ethnicity and CMV serostatus were collected together with the repertoire data. Among roughly 400 genotyped donors of the cohort, an average of around 240,000 unique TCR beta nucleotide sequences was sequenced per donor, of which approximately 19% were non-productive. Besides the first cohort of 666 subjects, a separate validation cohort made up of over 100 different subjects was used. High-throughput TCR immunosequencing, statistical association of individual TCRs with disease status, and machine learning were combined to predict cytomegalovirus infection status. A later analysis re-examined previously published TCR beta repertoires from several hundred donors and added high-resolution HLA genotyping to investigate patterns of TCR occurrence. The T cell repertoires of some 700 subjects were profiled by immunosequencing and related to cytomegalovirus serostatus. All discovery cohort repertoires had been generated using a single sequencing platform. In an earlier analysis of around 540 of the donors, high-throughput TCR beta sequencing was used to judge whether each TCR beta V gene segment behaved as functional or pseudogenic.

On this clone: This receptor's antigen is unknown. Base qualities are not recorded, but no much larger clone differs from it by a single base.

The library was made by the immunoSEQ multiplex PCR assay. The multiplex PCR relied on a mix of 60 forward primers for TCR Vbeta segments and 13 reverse primers for TCR Jbeta segments. The CDR3 region of rearranged TCR beta genes was amplified from genomic DNA with a multiplex PCR assay. Amplified TCR beta libraries were sequenced as 87-base-pair reads on the Illumina HiSeq System. The study's own analysis went as follows. Across the roughly 640 repertoires, a later analysis counted some 80 million unique TCR beta chains, roughly 11 million of which were shared by at least two donors. Raw reads were error-corrected and collapsed into unique sequences by a nearest-neighbor algorithm in which closely related sequences were merged to remove PCR and sequencing errors. CDR3 sequences were aligned to IMGT reference sequences to assign V, D and J gene segments. Each retained sequence needed at least a six-nucleotide match to both a V gene segment and a J gene segment. A rearrangement was called productive if the CDR3 had no stop codons and remained in frame with V and J, and every other rearrangement was called non-productive. CDR3 was defined by IMGT convention, running from the second conserved V-encoded cysteine to the conserved J-encoded phenylalanine. In an earlier analysis of 500 to 650 of the donors, sequences lacking an unambiguous match to a single V gene segment were excluded. In an earlier analysis of several hundred of the donors, a V segment was called functional when productive rearrangements were above 56.7%, and segregating when the standard deviation between donors exceeded 5%. A statistical classification framework was developed to diagnose cytomegalovirus status using the catalog of TCR beta chain sequences. V and J gene assignment, in a later analysis, came from comparing TCR nucleotide sequences with IMGT/GENE-DB human TR gene sequences. In a later analysis, CDR3 sequences and most-parsimonious VDJ recombination scenarios were assigned using the TCRdist pipeline. A later analysis defined each TCR beta chain by its CDR3 amino acid sequence plus V-gene family, and excluded reads lacking a unique V-gene family. As a way to deal with suspected cross-contamination and a sequencing artifact, a later analysis dropped more than 500 nucleotide sequences that were highly shared and had low generation probability. A later analysis calculated a clonal expansion index for each public chain from normalized within-repertoire ranks of inferred template counts. A later analysis computed generation probabilities with a VDJ recombination model fitted to out-of-frame rearrangements, and checked the results against IGoR. A later analysis scored TCR-TCR, TCR-HLA and TCR-CMV co-occurrence with hypergeometric tests, applying a repertoire-size bias correction to TCR pairs. In a later analysis, false discovery rates were estimated by permuting HLA or CMV assignments 20 times. In a later analysis, co-occurring TCRs were grouped using DBSCAN, and TCRdist sequence similarity was added for clustering within HLA-allele-positive subsets. Repertoires with fewer than 30,000 or more than 120,000 public chains, plus five repertoires with anomalous nucleotide sharing, were excluded from co-occurrence clustering. TCRdb took this table from immuneACCESS and kept in-frame rearrangements with V and J called. Such tables lack part of the clones; where checked against another copy, unresolved V genes explain under half of the gap, and the rest is unexplained. Clone size and V and J calls were adopted from that table, with D and trimming inferred from the DNA. This sample holds about 270,000 clones; roughly 85% were observed only once. The ten biggest clones cover roughly 4% of the sample.

The cohort consisted of fewer than 700 healthy bone marrow donors. All cohort members were sampled while nominally healthy, although unrecorded immune exposures were likely present. The donor tested CMV seropositive and was one of the 289 seropositive cohort members. Every donor gave a peripheral blood sample, and the peripheral blood mononuclear cells from that sample were used for TCR beta sequencing. The Qiagen DNeasy Blood Extraction Kit was used to extract genomic DNA from the blood cell samples. Paper-wide results and their limitations: In this cohort, only TCR beta chains were sequenced, and detectable features were limited by the absence of alpha or paired-chain data. V-gene and J-gene trimming of TCR beta chains was associated with a missense DCLRE1C variant in a later genetic analysis, and the association was replicated in an independent cohort. CMV serostatus was the only immune exposure information available for the cohort. A few of the identified cytomegalovirus-associated TCR beta chains were confirmed in vitro to be specific for cytomegalovirus antigens. Presence/absence analyses assumed roughly uniform sequencing depth across donors, an assumption that may not hold. Because the 87-base-pair reads could not distinguish some IMGT-functional V segments, including TRBV6-2 and TRBV6-3, those segments were excluded. In a later analysis, HLA-associated TCR beta chains were found to be more clonally expanded and to have lower generation probabilities than equally common non-associated chains. Linkage disequilibrium might explain the correlated functional status among segregating V segments, but an unknown experimental factor could not be ruled out. A later analysis found that most CMV-associated TCR beta chains appeared HLA-restricted, with HLA associations seemingly driven largely by CMV exposure. The classifier was reported to diagnose cytomegalovirus status with high specificity and sensitivity in both the original and validation cohorts. A group of highly shared sequence variants was considered likely to be a technical artifact of the sequencing pipeline. According to the authors, the approach could potentially be generalized to other disease states and immunological phenotypes. The earlier analysis of 587 of the donors excluded roughly 17 rarely observed V segments, including chromosome 9 orphons, because counts were too low. A later analysis reported that several top co-occurrence clusters appeared linked to parvovirus B19, influenza, CMV and Epstein-Barr virus. Most TCR sequences were seen in very few donors, while some public TCRs were found in many individuals. A later analysis found that TCR association rates varied across HLA loci, with DRB1 alleles showing the most associated TCRs and HLA-C alleles the fewest. At a false discovery rate of 0.05, a later analysis linked fewer than 20,000 TCR beta sequences to specific HLA alleles. A later genetic analysis reported fewer N-insertions in productive TCRs among donors in an Asian-associated ancestry cluster than the roughly 650-donor mean. Strong co-occurrence of HLA alleles, especially DR and DQ, made assigning TCR associations to individual alleles difficult. An earlier analysis of some 590 of the donors showed that most TCR beta V segments appeared in productive rearrangements either about 87% or about 30% of the time, which broadly matched IMGT annotations. A total of fewer than 200 TCR beta chains were listed by the study as associated with cytomegalovirus. Because some donors lacked HLA typing at each locus, the association tests relied only on the typed subset. A further reported finding was that TCR beta sequences accurately predicted the HLA-A and HLA-B alleles for most subjects in the first cohort.

The germline V gene gives CDR1 as MGHRA and CDR2 as YSYEKL. V and J are trimmed by 0 bases and 1 base, and the gene matches miss 9 bases of the junction. Its CDR3 holds 18 amino acids, cysteine through phenylalanine. Only the CDR3 DNA stays, 54 bases, in frame from base 1. Recombination linked TRBV4-1 to TRBJ2-1; TRBD1 agrees with 7 junctional bases. Sequences were obtained from PBMCs. This sequence originates from a middle-aged man in good health and CMV-seropositive. Read as DNA, the sequence is TGCGCCAGCAGCCAAGATTCGAGGACAGGACCTTCCTACAATGAGCAGTTCTTC. Its amino acids are CASSQDSRTGPSYNEQFF.